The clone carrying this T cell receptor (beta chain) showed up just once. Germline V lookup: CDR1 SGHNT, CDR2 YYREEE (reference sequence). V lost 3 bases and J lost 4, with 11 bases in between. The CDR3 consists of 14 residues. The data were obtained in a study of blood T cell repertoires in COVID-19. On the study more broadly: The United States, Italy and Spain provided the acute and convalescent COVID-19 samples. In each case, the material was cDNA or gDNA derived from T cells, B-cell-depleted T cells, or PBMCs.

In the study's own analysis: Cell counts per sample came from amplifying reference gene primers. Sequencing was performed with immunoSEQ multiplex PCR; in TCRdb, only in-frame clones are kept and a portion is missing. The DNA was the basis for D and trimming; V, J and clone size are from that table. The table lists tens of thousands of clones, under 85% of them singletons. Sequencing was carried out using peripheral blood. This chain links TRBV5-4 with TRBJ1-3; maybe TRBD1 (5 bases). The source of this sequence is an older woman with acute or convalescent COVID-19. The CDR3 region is CASSSTEGGNTIYF. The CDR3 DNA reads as TGTGCCAGCAGCTCGACGGAGGGGGGAAACACCATATATTTT. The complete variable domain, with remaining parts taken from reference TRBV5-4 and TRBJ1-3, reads ETGVTQSPTHLIKTRGQQVTLRCSSQSGHNTVSWYQQALGQGPQFIFQYYREEENGRGNFPPRFSGLQFPNYSSELNVNALELDDSALYLCASSSTEGGNTIYFGEGSWLTVV.